What follows are 17 T cell receptor beta chains derived from one specimen sequenced in a study of brain T cells in children with intractable seizures. Using immunoSEQ multiplex PCR, the repertoire was profiled, and TCRdb retains in-frame clones only, with some absent. The table includes 80,000 or so clones, 93% detected once. The sequencing here drew on peripheral blood, taken at surgery. The origin of the receptors is a boy younger than two with tuberous sclerosis and intractable seizures.

The chain uses TRBV20-1 and TRBJ2-1; D is uncertain. From germline, CDR1 is DFQATT and CDR2 SNEGSKA (reference sequence). Trimming removed 3 bases at V and 8 bases at J, with 8 bases between. The CDR3 totals 11 residues. The CDR3 nucleotides are TGCAGTGCTAGGGGCGGAGATGAGCAGTTCTTC. Its translation: CSARGGDEQFF.

The chain carries TRBV2 and TRBJ1-6; 8 bases map to TRBD1. The CDR3 covers 15 residues. CDR1 SNHLY and CDR2 FYNNEI come from the germline V gene. V shed 1 base, J shed 10 bases, and the junction held 6 bases outside the gene matches. The CDR3 loop is CASSEVSGGISPLHF. In nucleotides, the CDR3 is TGTGCCAGCAGTGAAGTATCAGGGGGCATATCACCCCTCCACTTT.

The rearrangement joins TRBV6-4 to TRBJ1-2; the D is unclear. Between the trimmed V and J ends, which lost 4 bases and 4 bases, there was a span of 10 bases. This CDR3 is built from 13 residues. Germline lookup yields CDR1 MRHNA and CDR2 SNTAGT. The CDR3 reads CASSASGSYGYTF. CDR3 DNA sequence: TGTGCCAGCAGTGCCTCAGGCAGCTATGGCTACACCTTC.

The chain is built from TRBV11-3 and TRBJ2-1; D is tentatively TRBD1 or TRBD2 (5 bases each). The CDR3 covers 16 residues. V was pared by 1 base and J by 6 bases, with 16 bases between. Germline CDR1 and CDR2: SGHNT and YENEEA. This CDR3 is CASSLASRSGSNEQFF. The CDR3 DNA is TGTGCCAGCAGCTTAGCCTCGCGGTCAGGGAGCAATGAGCAGTTCTTC.

The chain links TRBV3-1 (or the pseudogene TRBV3-2) to TRBJ2-3, with 8 bases aligning to TRBD2. CDR1 and CDR2 (germline): LGHDT, YNNKEL (reference sequence). V lost 4 bases to trimming and J lost 8 bases; unmatched junction nucleotides: 14. The CDR3 has 16 amino acids. The CDR3 DNA is TGTGCCAGCAGCCCCATAATCTCCGGGGGGGCCGGTACGCAGTATTTT. Translation gives CASSPIISGGAGTQYF.

The rearrangement links TRBV6-5 to TRBJ1-1, with 9 bases lining up with TRBD1. The germline gives CDR1 MNHEY, CDR2 SVGAGI. V gave up 6 bases and J gave up 6 bases; unmatched junction bases: 11. This CDR3 is 15 amino acids long. In nucleotides, the CDR3 is TGTGCCAGCAGATTCCCGGGACAGGGACTTTCTGAAGCTTTCTTT. Encoded protein: CASRFPGQGLSEAFF.

This chain links TRBV6-5 with TRBJ2-2, with 8 bases fitting TRBD2. The CDR3 length is 15 residues. The junction had 11 bases not matched to a gene; V was cut back by 8 bases and J by 6 bases. Looked up from germline, CDR1 is MNHEY and CDR2 is SVGAGI. The CDR3 spells CASSAGGPSPGELFF. As DNA, the CDR3 is TGTGCCAGCTCCGCGGGGGGCCCCTCCCCCGGGGAGCTGTTTTTT.

For the CDR3, the DNA is TGTGCCAGTAGCGAACAGGGGGATTCCTACGAGCAGTACTTC. It yields the protein CASSEQGDSYEQYF. V is TRBV19 and J is TRBJ2-7, with 8 nucleotides matching TRBD1. In germline, CDR1 is LNHDA, CDR2 SQIVND (reference sequence). The trim removed 6 bases at V and 1 base at J, leaving 5 bases unmatched. The CDR3 is 14 amino acids.

The V and J genes are TRBV3-1 (or the pseudogene TRBV3-2) and TRBJ1-1; D perhaps matches TRBD1 (5 bases). This CDR3 region has 13 residues. The V gene lost 5 bases and the J gene lost 3 bases, with 10 bases spanning the gap. Germline assignment: CDR1 LGHDT and CDR2 YNNKEL (reference sequence). This CDR3 reads CASSYLTDTEAFF. In nucleotides, the CDR3 is TGTGCCAGCAGCTACCTGACAGACACTGAAGCTTTCTTT.

The rearrangement joins TRBV6-5 to TRBJ1-2; TRBD1 agrees at 8 bases. The ends lost 0 bases at V and 2 bases at J; junction bases unmatched: 2. CDR1 MNHEY and CDR2 SVGAGI come from the germline V gene. This CDR3 region has 15 residues. CDR3 residues: CASSYSGDRNYGYTF. CDR3 bases: TGTGCCAGCAGTTACTCGGGGGACAGGAACTATGGCTACACCTTC.

J is TRBJ2-5 and V is TRBV5-1, with D perhaps matching TRBD2 (5 bases). With 0 bases removed from V and 5 bases from J, the gap between germline ends came to 11 bases. This CDR3 has 14 residues. Germline CDR1 SGHRS, CDR2 YFSETQ. Here the CDR3 reads CASSLGGTGETQYF. In nucleotides, the CDR3 is TGCGCCAGCAGCTTGGGCGGTACGGGGGAGACCCAGTACTTC.

The rearrangement links TRBV19 to TRBJ2-1; D ambiguous. The CDR3 covers 15 residues. Germline lookup yields CDR1 LNHDA and CDR2 SQIVND (reference sequence). V dropped 3 bases and J dropped 6 bases, with 15 bases sitting between them. CDR3 sequence reads: CASSIPAHKGNEQFF. The CDR3 DNA follows: TGTGCCAGTAGTATCCCGGCTCATAAGGGCAATGAGCAGTTCTTC.

This chain connects TRBV15 to TRBJ2-1, with D possibly TRBD2 on 6 matching bases. Deletions cut 5 bases from V and 6 bases from J, with 14 bases between. The CDR3 is 14 amino acids. Looked up from germline, CDR1 is LNHNV and CDR2 is YYDKDF (reference sequence). CDR3: CATSGTGTRNEQFF. The CDR3 bases are TGTGCCACCAGCGGGACCGGGACTCGCAATGAGCAGTTCTTC.

The rearrangement links TRBV11-3 to TRBJ2-7; D gene uncertain. V was trimmed by 0 bases and J by 2 bases, leaving 14 bases between them. CDR1 SGHNT and CDR2 YENEEA come from the germline V gene. The CDR3 spans 16 residues. CDR3 DNA: TGTGCCAGCAGCTTAGATAAGATAAATCCGGCCTACGAGCAGTACTTC. Translation gives CASSLDKINPAYEQYF.

This clone was observed once. The genes are TRBV4-2 and TRBJ1-1, with D uncertain. With 2 bases removed from V and 2 bases from J, the gap between germline ends came to 18 bases. The CDR3 has 17 residues. Germline CDR1 reads LGHNA; CDR2 reads YNFKEQ. The CDR3 here is CASSQNSRQVRNTEAFF. The CDR3 region has the DNA TGTGCCAGCAGCCAAAACTCTCGGCAGGTGCGAAACACTGAAGCTTTCTTT.

The rearrangement joins TRBV6-5 to TRBJ1-2; 7 nucleotides line up with TRBD1. The CDR3 consists of 13 residues. Per the germline V gene, CDR1 is MNHEY and CDR2 is SVGAGI. J was trimmed by 12 bases and V by 0 bases; bases with no gene match: 7. This chain's CDR3 is CASSYSSMTGNTF. The CDR3, as DNA: TGTGCCAGCAGTTACTCCTCCATGACAGGGAACACCTTC.

Remarks on this clone: Other nucleotide sequences in the sample specify the same CDR3. The V and J genes are TRBV29-1 and TRBJ2-1; D unresolved. Trimming shortened V by 5 bases and J by 0 bases, and 8 bases separated the two germline ends. The CDR3 runs to 13 residues. CDR1 and CDR2 from the germline V gene are SQVTM and ANQGSEA. The CDR3 here is CSVFLSSYNEQFF. CDR3 coding DNA: TGCAGCGTTTTCTTGAGCTCCTACAATGAGCAGTTCTTC.